This is a list of T cell receptor beta chains from one sample in a study of blood T cell repertoires in COVID-19. Clones were sequenced by immunoSEQ multiplex PCR, and TCRdb holds only the in-frame ones, with some missing. The table includes about 240,000 clones, about 86% detected once. Sequenced input: peripheral blood. Receptors originate from a man aged 55-75 years with acute or convalescent COVID-19. Each CDR3 is given with its conserved first and last residue. The order of the fields is D gene, V gene, J gene, clone size, CDR3 DNA, CDR3 protein. A D gene is named only where the DNA matches it firmly. The size of a clone is reported for some rows only, either as once, few or many, or as a class for expanded clones.

d_call: .; v_call: TRBV4-1; j_call: TRBJ2-5; clone_size: .; cdr3_nt: TGCGCCAGCAGCCCGGTCAGGGATACGGAGACCCAGTACTTC; cdr3_aa: CASSPVRDTETQYF
d_call: TRBD1; v_call: TRBV30; j_call: TRBJ2-7; clone_size: .; cdr3_nt: TGTGCCTGGAGTGGAACAGGGGCGAACTCCTACGAGCAGTACTTC; cdr3_aa: CAWSGTGANSYEQYF
d_call: .; v_call: TRBV4-2; j_call: TRBJ2-7; clone_size: .; cdr3_nt: TGTGCCAGCAGCCAAGACTACAGGAGATACGAGCAGTACTTC; cdr3_aa: CASSQDYRRYEQYF
d_call: .; v_call: TRBV9; j_call: TRBJ2-2; clone_size: .; cdr3_nt: TGTGCCAGCAGCGGTGGTGGGAGGAACACCGGGGAGCTGTTTTTT; cdr3_aa: CASSGGGRNTGELFF
d_call: TRBD2; v_call: TRBV4-1; j_call: TRBJ2-3; clone_size: .; cdr3_nt: TGCGCCAGCAGCCAAGGGGGACTAGCGGGAGAGATAGATACGCAGTATTTT; cdr3_aa: CASSQGGLAGEIDTQYF
d_call: .; v_call: TRBV27; j_call: TRBJ2-7; clone_size: few; cdr3_nt: TGTGCCAGCAGTTTATCGCCAGCGCGGAACGAGCAGTACTTC; cdr3_aa: CASSLSPARNEQYF
d_call: TRBD1; v_call: TRBV4-3; j_call: TRBJ1-6; clone_size: .; cdr3_nt: TGCGCCAGCAGCTTGACAGGGGGCGCGTATAATTCACCCCTCCACTTT; cdr3_aa: CASSLTGGAYNSPLHF
d_call: TRBD2; v_call: TRBV7-2; j_call: TRBJ2-1; clone_size: .; cdr3_nt: TGTGCCAGCAGCTACCCGGGACTAGCGGGAGGTGAGCAGTTCTTC; cdr3_aa: CASSYPGLAGGEQFF
d_call: .; v_call: TRBV19; j_call: TRBJ2-2; clone_size: .; cdr3_nt: TGTGCCAGCGCCAACGGGGTCCTCGGCGAGCTGTTTTTT; cdr3_aa: CASANGVLGELFF
d_call: .; v_call: TRBV7-2; j_call: TRBJ2-3; clone_size: .; cdr3_nt: TGTGCCAGCAGCGACCCGGGGGATACGCAGTATTTT; cdr3_aa: CASSDPGDTQYF
d_call: .; v_call: TRBV6-2/TRBV6-3; j_call: TRBJ1-2; clone_size: .; cdr3_nt: TGTACCAGCAGTGAGGCAGGGGCCGTCGTGAGAGGCTACACCTTC; cdr3_aa: CTSSEAGAVVRGYTF
d_call: .; v_call: TRBV10-3; j_call: TRBJ1-3; clone_size: .; cdr3_nt: TGTGCCATCAGTGGGGGGCTTATAGGGGGAGAAGCTGGAAACACCATATATTTT; cdr3_aa: CAISGGLIGGEAGNTIYF
d_call: TRBD2; v_call: TRBV28; j_call: TRBJ2-7; clone_size: many; cdr3_nt: TGTGCCAGCAGTTTTCCAGAGACTAGCGGTATCTCCTACGAGCAGTACTTC; cdr3_aa: CASSFPETSGISYEQYF
d_call: TRBD1; v_call: TRBV12-3/TRBV12-4; j_call: TRBJ2-7; clone_size: .; cdr3_nt: TGTGCCAGCAGTTATAGGGACAGAGAGCAGTACTTC; cdr3_aa: CASSYRDREQYF
d_call: .; v_call: TRBV28; j_call: TRBJ2-1; clone_size: .; cdr3_nt: TGTGCCAGCAGTTCCTCCCCAGGGATCCAGTTCTTC; cdr3_aa: CASSSSPGIQFF
d_call: .; v_call: TRBV29-1; j_call: TRBJ1-2; clone_size: .; cdr3_nt: TGCAGCGTTTCGGGGGGCGATGGCTACACCTTC; cdr3_aa: CSVSGGDGYTF
d_call: .; v_call: TRBV14; j_call: TRBJ2-1; clone_size: .; cdr3_nt: TGTGCCAGCAGCGGCTGGGCCTCCCGGCCCTACAATGAGCAGTTCTTC; cdr3_aa: CASSGWASRPYNEQFF
d_call: TRBD1; v_call: TRBV18; j_call: TRBJ2-2; clone_size: .; cdr3_nt: TGTGCCAGCTCACCACGGACAGGGACCGGGGAGCTGTTTTTT; cdr3_aa: CASSPRTGTGELFF
d_call: .; v_call: TRBV19; j_call: TRBJ2-3; clone_size: .; cdr3_nt: TGTGCCAGTAAGGCACGGGGGACAGATACGCAGTATTTT; cdr3_aa: CASKARGTDTQYF
d_call: .; v_call: TRBV12-5; j_call: TRBJ2-5; clone_size: .; cdr3_nt: TGTGCTAGTGCCCTGGCGGGGTCGGAGACCCAGTACTTC; cdr3_aa: CASALAGSETQYF
d_call: .; v_call: TRBV5-1; j_call: TRBJ2-3; clone_size: .; cdr3_nt: TGCGCCAGCAGCTTGGTTGGGGGGACTAGCACAGATACGCAGTATTTT; cdr3_aa: CASSLVGGTSTDTQYF
d_call: TRBD1; v_call: TRBV11-2; j_call: TRBJ1-2; clone_size: few; cdr3_nt: TGTGCCAGCAGCCCACGGACAGGGGATGGCTACACCTTC; cdr3_aa: CASSPRTGDGYTF
d_call: TRBD1; v_call: TRBV30; j_call: TRBJ1-4; clone_size: once; cdr3_nt: TGTGCCTGGAGTAGACAGGGGGGTGAAAAACTGTTTTTT; cdr3_aa: CAWSRQGGEKLFF
d_call: TRBD1; v_call: TRBV5-6; j_call: TRBJ2-3; clone_size: .; cdr3_nt: TGTGCCAGCAGCCCCGTTCAGGGGGTGGGTGGCTATACGCAGTATTTT; cdr3_aa: CASSPVQGVGGYTQYF
d_call: .; v_call: TRBV6-5; j_call: TRBJ1-2; clone_size: .; cdr3_nt: TGTGCCAGCAGACCGCAGATCAACTATGGCTACACCTTC; cdr3_aa: CASRPQINYGYTF
d_call: TRBD1; v_call: TRBV7-9; j_call: TRBJ1-1; clone_size: .; cdr3_nt: TGTGCCAGCAGCCCGGACTGGACAGGGAACAATCTTCTGCGGCCTGAAGCTTTCTTT; cdr3_aa: CASSPDWTGNNLLRPEAFF
d_call: TRBD1; v_call: TRBV6-1; j_call: TRBJ2-1; clone_size: .; cdr3_nt: TGTGCCAGCAGTGAAGCGGCCGGGACAGGGGGCAAGCAGTTCTTC; cdr3_aa: CASSEAAGTGGKQFF
d_call: .; v_call: TRBV30; j_call: TRBJ1-3; clone_size: few; cdr3_nt: TGTGCCTGGAGTCCAGGGGGAAACACCATATATTTT; cdr3_aa: CAWSPGGNTIYF
d_call: TRBD2; v_call: TRBV15; j_call: TRBJ2-1; clone_size: .; cdr3_nt: TGTGCCACCAGCAGAGATACCCACAAAGGCAGCGGGAGGGTCAGTGAGCAGTTCTTC; cdr3_aa: CATSRDTHKGSGRVSEQFF
d_call: .; v_call: TRBV29-1; j_call: TRBJ2-7; clone_size: few; cdr3_nt: TGCAGCGTTGAAAACCCAGTCTCCTACGAGCAGTACTTC; cdr3_aa: CSVENPVSYEQYF
d_call: .; v_call: TRBV25-1; j_call: TRBJ2-7; clone_size: .; cdr3_nt: TGTGCCAGCACACTCTACGAGCAGTACTTC; cdr3_aa: CASTLYEQYF
d_call: .; v_call: TRBV7-2; j_call: TRBJ1-4; clone_size: .; cdr3_nt: TGTGCCAGCAGCTACCCGGGAGAAGAGGTCGAAAAACTGTTTTTT; cdr3_aa: CASSYPGEEVEKLFF
d_call: .; v_call: TRBV3-1/TRBV3-2; j_call: TRBJ2-3; clone_size: .; cdr3_nt: TGTGCCAGCAGCCTCGGCGGGATTACAGTAGGGACAGATACGCAGTATTTT; cdr3_aa: CASSLGGITVGTDTQYF
d_call: .; v_call: TRBV5-1; j_call: TRBJ2-1; clone_size: .; cdr3_nt: TGCGCCAGCAGCTCGGACAATGAGCAGTTCTTC; cdr3_aa: CASSSDNEQFF
d_call: .; v_call: TRBV25-1; j_call: TRBJ1-1; clone_size: few; cdr3_nt: TGTGCCAGCAGTGGACGACAGGCCGTGAACACTGAAGCTTTCTTT; cdr3_aa: CASSGRQAVNTEAFF
d_call: .; v_call: TRBV7-2; j_call: TRBJ2-1; clone_size: .; cdr3_nt: TGTGCCAGCAGCTCCCAGGGCCAGGTGGGTGAGCAGTTCTTC; cdr3_aa: CASSSQGQVGEQFF
d_call: .; v_call: TRBV2; j_call: TRBJ2-2; clone_size: .; cdr3_nt: TGTGCCAGCAGCATCGCTAGCTTTTGGGAGCTGTTTTTT; cdr3_aa: CASSIASFWELFF
d_call: TRBD1; v_call: TRBV7-9; j_call: TRBJ1-5; clone_size: .; cdr3_nt: TGTGCCACCGGACAGGGAGGCCAGCCCCAGCATTTT; cdr3_aa: CATGQGGQPQHF
d_call: TRBD1; v_call: TRBV13; j_call: TRBJ1-1; clone_size: once; cdr3_nt: TGTGCCAGCAGCTTAGGGTGGCGGGGGACAGGGGTCCCGAACACTGAAGCTTTCTTT; cdr3_aa: CASSLGWRGTGVPNTEAFF
d_call: .; v_call: TRBV9; j_call: TRBJ2-2; clone_size: .; cdr3_nt: TGTGCCAGCACAGGGCCCGGGCAAACCGGGGAGCTGTTTTTT; cdr3_aa: CASTGPGQTGELFF
d_call: TRBD2; v_call: TRBV25-1; j_call: TRBJ2-2; clone_size: .; cdr3_nt: TGTGCCAGCAGTATGCAGGGAGGGCCCGGGCCCACCGGGGAGCTGTTTTTT; cdr3_aa: CASSMQGGPGPTGELFF
d_call: .; v_call: TRBV9; j_call: TRBJ1-1; clone_size: .; cdr3_nt: TGTGCCAGCGAGAGGGTAGTGAACACTGAAGCTTTCTTT; cdr3_aa: CASERVVNTEAFF
d_call: TRBD1; v_call: TRBV6-5; j_call: TRBJ2-3; clone_size: .; cdr3_nt: TGTGCCAGCAGTCCAGGACAGGGAAGAGATACGCAGTATTTT; cdr3_aa: CASSPGQGRDTQYF
d_call: .; v_call: TRBV12-3/TRBV12-4; j_call: TRBJ1-5; clone_size: .; cdr3_nt: TGTGCCAGCAGTGTCTCGGTGGATCAGCCCCAGCATTTT; cdr3_aa: CASSVSVDQPQHF
d_call: .; v_call: TRBV19; j_call: TRBJ1-5; clone_size: .; cdr3_nt: TGTGCCAGTAGTCCCCGGGACACTCTCTACCTGGGTCAGCCCCAGCATTTT; cdr3_aa: CASSPRDTLYLGQPQHF
d_call: .; v_call: TRBV5-4; j_call: TRBJ1-1; clone_size: .; cdr3_nt: TGTGCCAGCAGCTTGGGCAGTATGAACACTGAAGCTTTCTTT; cdr3_aa: CASSLGSMNTEAFF
d_call: .; v_call: TRBV1; j_call: TRBJ2-7; clone_size: few; cdr3_nt: TGCACCAGCAGCCGTGGGACAGGGGAAACCGAGCAGTACTTC; cdr3_aa: CTSSRGTGETEQYF
d_call: TRBD1; v_call: TRBV2; j_call: TRBJ2-2; clone_size: .; cdr3_nt: TGTGCCAGCAGAAACGGACAGGGAGGCACCGGGGAGCTGTTTTTT; cdr3_aa: CASRNGQGGTGELFF
d_call: TRBD2; v_call: TRBV9; j_call: TRBJ2-5; clone_size: .; cdr3_nt: TGTGCCAGCAGTCGGACTATAGCGGGAGGGCAAGAGACCCAGTACTTC; cdr3_aa: CASSRTIAGGQETQYF
d_call: TRBD1; v_call: TRBV7-3; j_call: TRBJ1-1; clone_size: .; cdr3_nt: TGTGCCAGCAGCCCTCAGGGGGGTACAGTGAACACTGAAGCTTTCTTT; cdr3_aa: CASSPQGGTVNTEAFF
d_call: TRBD2; v_call: TRBV4-2; j_call: TRBJ2-7; clone_size: .; cdr3_nt: TGTGCCAGCAGCCAAGATCCCCAGACTAGCGCCATGAACGAGCAGTACTTC; cdr3_aa: CASSQDPQTSAMNEQYF
d_call: .; v_call: TRBV6-1; j_call: TRBJ1-2; clone_size: .; cdr3_nt: TGTGCCAGCAGTGAGCGGACACACGATGGCTACACCTTC; cdr3_aa: CASSERTHDGYTF
d_call: .; v_call: TRBV29-1; j_call: TRBJ2-7; clone_size: once; cdr3_nt: TGCAGCGTTGAGGAGGGCGCCTACGAGCAGTACTTC; cdr3_aa: CSVEEGAYEQYF
d_call: .; v_call: TRBV19; j_call: TRBJ1-2; clone_size: .; cdr3_nt: TGTGCCAGTAGTATAGATCGTTTGGGCAGTCCTAACTATGGCTACACCTTC; cdr3_aa: CASSIDRLGSPNYGYTF
d_call: .; v_call: TRBV6-5; j_call: TRBJ1-1; clone_size: .; cdr3_nt: TGTGCCAGCAGCCCCGGGGGAGAGAACACTGAAGCTTTCTTT; cdr3_aa: CASSPGGENTEAFF
d_call: TRBD2; v_call: TRBV30; j_call: TRBJ2-5; clone_size: .; cdr3_nt: TGTGCCTGGAGTGTCTCCGGGACTAGCAGAGAGACCCAGTACTTC; cdr3_aa: CAWSVSGTSRETQYF
d_call: TRBD1; v_call: TRBV28; j_call: TRBJ1-2; clone_size: few; cdr3_nt: TGTGCCAGCAGTACCCCCTACAGGGGAGGAGACGGCTATGGCTACACCTTC; cdr3_aa: CASSTPYRGGDGYGYTF
d_call: .; v_call: TRBV3-1/TRBV3-2; j_call: TRBJ1-1; clone_size: .; cdr3_nt: TGTGCCAGCAGCCAAGGGAGGACTGAAGCTTTCTTT; cdr3_aa: CASSQGRTEAFF
d_call: .; v_call: TRBV10-3; j_call: TRBJ2-1; clone_size: .; cdr3_nt: TGTGCCATCAGGGGGGACATGACCTCCAATGAGCAGTTCTTC; cdr3_aa: CAIRGDMTSNEQFF
d_call: TRBD2; v_call: TRBV6-6; j_call: TRBJ2-3; clone_size: .; cdr3_nt: TGTGCCAGCAGTCCATCCGGGGGAGGGAGCGGGACAGATACGCAGTATTTT; cdr3_aa: CASSPSGGGSGTDTQYF